A single sample is the source of the 29 T cell receptor beta chains below, sequenced in a study of blood T cell repertoires in COVID-19. The method was immunoSEQ multiplex PCR; TCRdb's version includes in-frame clones alone and lacks a portion of them. In the table there are 250,000 to 300,000 clones, around 80% of which are singletons. The material sequenced was peripheral blood. The receptors shown here come from a man between 60 and 70 years old with acute or convalescent COVID-19.

J is TRBJ2-3 and V is TRBV5-1, with 9 bases fitting TRBD2. CDR1 is SGHRS and CDR2 is YFSETQ in the germline V gene. With 4 bases clipped from V and 2 bases from J, the junction kept 8 bases outside the gene matches. The CDR3 length is 16 residues. CDR3 amino acids: CASSTLAGVFTDTQYF. In DNA form, the CDR3 reads TGCGCCAGCAGCACCTTAGCGGGGGTCTTCACAGATACGCAGTATTTT.

The rearrangement joins TRBV19 to TRBJ1-2; TRBD1 agrees at 7 bases. CDR1 is LNHDA, CDR2 SQIVND, per germline (reference sequence). The J segment lost 2 bases and the V segment lost 7 bases, leaving 4 bases of the junction unmatched. The CDR3 has 13 amino acids. The CDR3 here is CASNGQENYGYTF. The CDR3 DNA is TGTGCCAGTAATGGACAGGAGAACTATGGCTACACCTTC.

The chain carries TRBV7-2 and TRBJ2-7, with 14 bases lining up with TRBD2. The CDR3 spans 18 residues. Per germline, CDR1 SGHTA and CDR2 FQGNSA. The junction had 7 bases not matched to a gene; V was cut back by 1 base and J by 2 bases. The CDR3 DNA sequence: TGTGCCAGCAGCTTAGTTAGGGGGACTAGCGGGAGAGCCTACGAGCAGTACTTC. This translates into CASSLVRGTSGRAYEQYF.

The chain carries TRBV29-1 and TRBJ1-1; D gene uncertain. Trimming removed 4 bases at V and 4 bases at J, with 16 bases between. Germline V gene data show CDR1 as SQVTM and CDR2 as ANQGSEA. The CDR3 is made up of 14 amino acids. CDR3 loop: CSVGRKVGATEAFF. For the CDR3, the DNA is TGCAGCGTTGGCAGGAAGGTCGGCGCCACTGAAGCTTTCTTT.

The chain couples TRBV28 to TRBJ2-7, with 11 nucleotides matching TRBD2. The V segment lost 4 bases and the J segment 0 bases; nucleotides outside the gene matches: 5. The length of the CDR3 is 16 residues. Germline V CDR1 and CDR2: MDHEN, SYDVKM. The CDR3 DNA is TGTGCCAGCAGTTCCCCTAGCGGGAGGAGCTCCTACGAGCAGTACTTC. Translated, it gives CASSSPSGRSSYEQYF.

The chain recombines TRBV19 with TRBJ2-5, with 11 bases fitting TRBD2. V was pared by 5 bases and J by 5 bases, with 1 base of the junction left unmatched. The CDR3 is 13 residues long. Germline CDR1 and CDR2: LNHDA and SQIVND (reference sequence). CDR3 in amino acids: CASSSSGRETQYF. The CDR3 nucleotides are TGTGCCAGTAGTTCTAGCGGGAGGGAGACCCAGTACTTC.

The chain is built from TRBV3-1 (or the pseudogene TRBV3-2) and TRBJ2-3; 9 nucleotides line up with TRBD2. This CDR3 has 18 amino acids. Trimming cost V 4 bases and J 2 bases; bases outside gene matches: 13. Per germline, CDR1 LGHDT and CDR2 YNNKEL (reference sequence). The DNA of the CDR3 is TGTGCCAGCAGCCGCCGCGGGGTGGTAGCGGGAGTCACAGATACGCAGTATTTT. Translated: CASSRRGVVAGVTDTQYF.

This clone has a single count. This chain uses TRBV5-6 with TRBJ2-1; 9 bases match TRBD1. Germline V gene data show CDR1 as SGHDT and CDR2 as YYEEEE. The CDR3 totals 13 residues. V trimming: 6 bases; J trimming: 15 bases; junction bases outside the gene matches: 13. The CDR3 bases are TGTGCCAGCACCTCAGGACAGGGGAGGGGTCCGTTCTTC. As protein: CASTSGQGRGPFF.

This chain connects TRBV11-2 to TRBJ2-5; TRBD1 agrees at 7 bases. This CDR3 contains 11 residues. Germline V gene data show CDR1 as SGHAT and CDR2 as FQNNGV. Trimming cost V 11 bases and J 5 bases; bases outside gene matches: 5. The CDR3 sequence: CAVQGRETQYF. The CDR3 DNA follows: TGTGCCGTACAGGGGCGGGAGACCCAGTACTTC. The complete variable domain, with remaining parts taken from reference TRBV11-2 and TRBJ2-5, reads EAGVAQSPRYKIIEKRQSVAFWCNPISGHATLYWYQQILGQGPKLLIQFQNNGVVDDSQLPKDRFSAERLKGVDSTLKIQPAKLEDSAVYLCAVQGRETQYFGPGTRLLVL.

This clone was seen only once. This chain connects TRBV2 to TRBJ2-1, with a possible D match to TRBD2 (5 bases). CDR3 length equals 17 residues. V lost 0 bases and J 4 bases, leaving 16 bases between the germline ends. Per germline, CDR1 SNHLY and CDR2 FYNNEI. CDR3 residues: CASSEAFRLRDYNEQFF. CDR3 sequence (DNA): TGTGCCAGCAGTGAAGCGTTCCGCTTGAGGGATTACAATGAGCAGTTCTTC.

The V call is TRBV19, the J call TRBJ2-7; 7 bases line up with TRBD1. Germline values: CDR1 LNHDA, CDR2 SQIVND (reference sequence). The CDR3 covers 15 residues. V was clipped by 2 bases and J by 5 bases; unmatched bases: 9. The DNA for the CDR3 is TGTGCCAGTAGTATAACCGACAGGGATAGGAACGAGCAGTACTTC. Its protein is CASSITDRDRNEQYF.

The chain has TRBV5-1 and TRBJ2-7, with D possibly matching TRBD2 (6 bases). V gave up 4 bases and J gave up 5 bases, with 22 bases separating them. Germline CDR1 is SGHRS and CDR2 is YFSETQ. The CDR3 is 16 amino acids. The CDR3 spells CASSDGGYGRMDEQYF. DNA of the CDR3: TGCGCCAGCAGCGACGGAGGGTACGGCAGGATGGACGAGCAGTACTTC.

The chain uses TRBV7-9 and TRBJ1-2; TRBD1 matches 7 bases. The germline V gene has CDR1 SEHNR and CDR2 FQNEAQ (reference sequence). The CDR3 covers 15 residues. The trim removed 5 bases at V and 4 bases at J, leaving 10 bases unmatched. Written as DNA, the CDR3 is TGTGCCAGCAGCCCCCCGGCAGGGACAGCCTATGGCTACACCTTC. The encoded protein is CASSPPAGTAYGYTF. Full variable domain (outside the CDR3, taken from reference TRBV7-9 and TRBJ1-2): DTGVSQNPRHKITKRGQNVTFRCDPISEHNRLYWYRQTLGQGPEFLTYFQNEAQLEKSRLLSDRFSAERPKGSFSTLEIQRTEQGDSAMYLCASSPPAGTAYGYTFGSGTRLTVV.

V gene TRBV6-5 combines with J gene TRBJ2-7; 7 nucleotides line up with TRBD2. The CDR3 runs 12 residues. V gave up 8 bases and J gave up 3 bases; unmatched junction bases: 4. CDR1 and CDR2 (germline): MNHEY, SVGAGI. The DNA of the CDR3 is TGTGCCAGCCGGGACTACGACTACGAGCAGTACTTC. Translation gives CASRDYDYEQYF.

The genes are TRBV21-1 and TRBJ1-5; TRBD1, as called in the table, went unchecked against the DNA. TRBV21-1 is deemed a pseudogene. There are 15 residues in the CDR3. DNA for the CDR3: TGTGCCAGCAGCAAAGGTGGGACATCGGATCAGCCCCAGCATTTT. This encodes CASSKGGTSDQPQHF.

CDR3 sequence reads: CASSQEARATDTQYF. CDR3 bases: TGTGCCAGCAGCCAAGAGGCCAGGGCCACAGATACGCAGTATTTT. This chain connects TRBV3-1 (or the pseudogene TRBV3-2) to TRBJ2-3; the D gene is possibly TRBD1 (5 bases). CDR3 length: 15 residues. Germline V gives CDR1 LGHDT, CDR2 YNNKEL (reference sequence). The V end lost 0 bases, the J end lost 2 bases, and 9 bases lay between the germline ends.

The J gene is TRBJ1-1, the V gene TRBV7-8; maybe TRBD1 (6 bases). The CDR3 totals 13 residues. Germline values: CDR1 SGHVS, CDR2 FQNEAQ. Trimming removed 5 bases from V and 1 base from J, with 8 bases in between. The CDR3 nucleotides read TGTGCCAGCAGCCAGGACAGGAACACTGAAGCTTTCTTT. As protein: CASSQDRNTEAFF.

The gene calls are TRBV7-3 and TRBJ2-1; 10 nucleotides agree with TRBD1. The length of the CDR3 is 15 residues. J gave up 8 bases and V 4 bases, and 8 bases lay outside the gene matches. CDR1 and CDR2 (germline): SGHTA, FQGTGA. Written as DNA, the CDR3 is TGTGCCAGCAGCTCCCGACAGGGGGCTGTCGATGAGCAGTTCTTC. Translating gives CASSSRQGAVDEQFF.

The rearrangement joins TRBV28 to TRBJ1-5; TRBD1 matches 8 bases. Germline CDR1 reads MDHEN; CDR2 reads SYDVKM. The CDR3 is 14 amino acids. V lost 5 bases to trimming and J lost 7 bases; unmatched junction nucleotides: 7. CDR3: CASSGTGGLQPQHF. The DNA of the CDR3 is TGTGCCAGCAGTGGCACAGGGGGACTACAGCCCCAGCATTTT.

The genes are TRBV19 and TRBJ2-7; TRBD1 matches at 9 bases. V gave up 3 bases and J gave up 1 base; unmatched junction bases: 7. This CDR3 is 16 amino acids long. In germline, CDR1 is LNHDA, CDR2 SQIVND (reference sequence). CDR3 in DNA: TGTGCCAGTAGTATGTCCTCCGGGACAGGGTCCTACGAGCAGTACTTC. It translates to CASSMSSGTGSYEQYF.

The rearrangement uses TRBV5-5 and TRBJ1-2; 9 positions match TRBD1. CDR1 is SGHKS, CDR2 YYEKEE, per germline (reference sequence). V was clipped by 0 bases and J by 5 bases; unmatched bases: 5. The CDR3 runs to 15 residues. CDR3 residues: CASSLEQGAVYGYTF. CDR3 nucleotide sequence: TGTGCCAGCAGCTTGGAACAGGGGGCGGTTTATGGCTACACCTTC.

This chain connects TRBV6-2 or TRBV6-3 to TRBJ2-7, with TRBD2 as a possible D gene (5 bases). V was clipped by 4 bases and J by 2 bases, with 9 bases between them. The length of the CDR3 is 13 residues. Germline CDR1 MNHEY, CDR2 SVGEGT. For the CDR3, the DNA is TGTGCCAGCAGTTGGACTGATACCTACGAGCAGTACTTC. Translating it yields CASSWTDTYEQYF.

V usage is TRBV21-1 and J usage is TRBJ2-3; the table's D call of TRBD2 was not tested on the DNA. TRBV21-1 is designated a pseudogene. The CDR3 length is 17 residues. The CDR3 is CASAVGRLSRRVGTQYF. CDR3 DNA: TGTGCCAGCGCCGTGGGGAGACTCTCGCGGCGTGTAGGTACGCAGTATTTT.

The genes are TRBV19 and TRBJ2-2, with 10 bases matching TRBD2. Germline V gene data show CDR1 as LNHDA and CDR2 as SQIVND (reference sequence). The CDR3 length is 15 residues. V lost 6 bases to trimming and J lost 0 bases; unmatched junction nucleotides: 1. CDR3 nucleotides: TGTGCCAGTAGAACTAGCGGGACGAACACCGGGGAGCTGTTTTTT. Residues: CASRTSGTNTGELFF.

V is TRBV29-1 and J is TRBJ2-7, with 8 bases fitting TRBD2. The CDR3 runs 16 residues. Germline CDR1 is SQVTM and CDR2 is ANQGSEA. V shed 3 bases, J shed 0 bases, and the junction held 10 bases outside the gene matches. The CDR3 spells CSVDGLELADSYEQYF. The CDR3 DNA reads as TGCAGCGTTGATGGGTTGGAACTAGCGGACTCCTACGAGCAGTACTTC.

CDR3 nucleotide sequence: TGTGCCAGCAGTTTGCCCCGCCTCTCGGTGTTCAATCAGCCCCAGCATTTT. It codes for CASSLPRLSVFNQPQHF. This chain joins TRBV28 and TRBJ1-5, with no clear D. The germline V gene encodes CDR1 MDHEN and CDR2 SYDVKM. The CDR3 extends over 17 amino acids. The V end lost 3 bases, the J end lost 3 bases, and 18 bases lay between the germline ends.

The chain joins TRBV15 to TRBJ2-6, with 9 bases that match TRBD2. J gave up 2 bases and V 11 bases, and 7 bases lay outside the gene matches. The CDR3 loop spans 15 amino acids. Germline CDR1 and CDR2: LNHNV and YYDKDF (reference sequence). The CDR3 region is CASKAGGPGANVLTF. CDR3 nucleotide sequence: TGTGCCTCGAAGGCGGGGGGGCCTGGGGCCAACGTCCTGACTTTC.

The V call is TRBV6-6, the J call TRBJ1-2; 7 nucleotides align to TRBD1. CDR1 is MNHNY and CDR2 is SVGAGI in the germline V gene (reference sequence). The CDR3 loop spans 12 amino acids. V lost 5 bases and J lost 8; bases outside the gene matches: 5. The CDR3 region is CASSPRQGGYTF. DNA for the CDR3: TGTGCCAGCAGTCCCCGACAGGGAGGCTACACCTTC.

V usage is TRBV10-3 and J usage is TRBJ2-1; 10 bases agree with TRBD2. Trimming at V came to 0 bases and at J to 8 bases, leaving 19 bases not matched to a gene. From germline, CDR1 is ENHRY and CDR2 SYGVKD. The CDR3 loop spans 20 amino acids. The CDR3 is CAISESASGGSAKGGYEQFF. In DNA, the CDR3 is TGTGCCATCAGTGAGTCGGCTAGCGGGGGCTCGGCGAAGGGCGGATATGAGCAGTTCTTC.